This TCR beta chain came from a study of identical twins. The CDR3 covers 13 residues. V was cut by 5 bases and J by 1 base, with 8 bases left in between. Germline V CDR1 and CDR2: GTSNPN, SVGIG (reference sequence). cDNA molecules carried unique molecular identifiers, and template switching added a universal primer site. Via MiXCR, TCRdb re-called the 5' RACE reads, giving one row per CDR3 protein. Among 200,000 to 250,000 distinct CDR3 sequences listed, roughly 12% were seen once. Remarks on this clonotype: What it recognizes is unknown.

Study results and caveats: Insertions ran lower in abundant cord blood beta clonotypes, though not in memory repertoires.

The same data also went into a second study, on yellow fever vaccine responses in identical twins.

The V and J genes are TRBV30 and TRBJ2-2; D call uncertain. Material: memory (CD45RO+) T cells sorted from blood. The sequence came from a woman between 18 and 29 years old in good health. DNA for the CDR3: TGTGCCTGGGGCCGACAGAACACCGGGGAGCTGTTTTTT. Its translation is CAWGRQNTGELFF.